The TCR beta chain under discussion was sequenced for a study of blood T cell repertoires in COVID-19. Study details: The analysed material was cDNA or gDNA that came from T cells, B-cell-depleted T cells, or PBMCs.

Clones were read by immunoSEQ multiplex PCR, and TCRdb kept only the in-frame ones, dropping some. The sample carries a few hundred thousand clones, 83% recorded once. The CDR3 covers 14 residues. Trimming cost V 1 base and J 8 bases; bases outside gene matches: 5. Germline values: CDR1 SQVTM, CDR2 ANQGSEA. J is TRBJ2-1 and V is TRBV29-1; the match to TRBD1 covers 10 bases. The clonotype comes from a woman between 45 and 65 years old who had recovered from COVID-19. The sequenced material came from PBMCs or T cells enriched from blood (not recorded which). For the CDR3, the DNA is TGCAGCGTTGAAGGACAGGGGGCAACGGATGAGCAGTTCTTC. Translating it yields CSVEGQGATDEQFF.